These 19 T cell receptor beta chains originate from one sample sequenced in a study of T-cell reconstitution after alpha-beta-depleted transplantation in children. A TCRbeta library incorporating unique molecular identifiers was prepared. In TCRdb, the PCR reads were re-called with MiXCR into one record per CDR3 protein. In the table there are approximately 390,000 distinct CDR3 sequences, under 13% of which are singletons. The sequencing here drew on PBMCs from the stem cell graft donor, taken from the stem cell graft. The source is a human donor who donated a stem cell graft to a child with acute myeloid leukemia.

Regarding this clonotype: Without the conserved terminal phenylalanine or tryptophan, this CDR3 likely stems from a read error. No DNA is shown, since the ends of the CDR3 on it are uncertain; the CDR3 is the one TCRdb lists. This chain joins TRBV4-1 and TRBJ2-7. 11 amino acids form the CDR3, both terminal residues included. Germline loops: CDR1 MGHRA, CDR2 YSYEKL. The CDR3 is CASRQPRTVTH.

The gene calls are TRBV6-2 or TRBV6-3 and TRBJ2-5; D assignment may be TRBD1 or TRBD2 (5 bases each). V was shortened by 2 bases and J by 5 bases, with 18 bases between the two germline ends. The CDR3 loop spans 16 amino acids. The V gene's germline CDR1 is MNHEY and CDR2 SVGEGT. This CDR3 reads CASSYGAGTLGETQYF. CDR3 sequence (DNA): TGTGCCAGCAGTTACGGGGCAGGGACCCTTGGCGAGACCCAGTACTTC.

The rearrangement uses TRBV4-2 and TRBJ2-5; D unresolved. The CDR3 sequence is 15 residues long. Between the trimmed V and J ends, which lost 2 bases and 2 bases, there was a span of 12 bases. Germline-derived CDR1 and CDR2 are LGHNA and YNFKEQ. The CDR3 region is CASSQNDGYQETQYF. As DNA, the CDR3 is TGTGCCAGCAGCCAAAATGATGGTTATCAAGAGACCCAGTACTTC.

This clonotype has a count of ten or more. The chain recombines TRBV29-1 with TRBJ1-2, with D maybe TRBD1 (5 bases). Germline CDR1 reads SQVTM; CDR2 reads ANQGSEA. V lost 6 bases and J 1 base, leaving 9 bases between the germline ends. This CDR3 is 12 amino acids long. The CDR3, as DNA: TGCAGCGTCGGTGGGGGTAACTATGGCTACACCTTC. Protein sequence: CSVGGGNYGYTF. Filled out from reference TRBV29-1 and TRBJ1-2, the complete variable domain reads SAVISQKPSRDICQRGTSLTIQCQVDSQVTMMFWYRQQPGQSLTLIATANQGSEATYESGFVIDKFPISRPNLTFSTLTVSNMSPEDSSIYLCSVGGGNYGYTFGSGTRLTVV.

In this sample, this clonotype turned up many times. The chain recombines TRBV10-3 with TRBJ2-3; TRBD2 aligns across 11 bases. The junction had 2 bases not matched to a gene; V was cut back by 4 bases and J by 5 bases. The V gene's germline CDR1 is ENHRY and CDR2 SYGVKD. This CDR3 contains 14 residues. CDR3 coding DNA: TGTGCCATCAGTGGCGGACTAGCGGGAGATACGCAGTATTTT. This translates into CAISGGLAGDTQYF.

This clonotype was counted many times. The rearrangement joins TRBV5-1 to TRBJ2-2; 8 bases are a match to TRBD1. CDR3 length: 13 amino acids. J gave up 7 bases and V 4 bases, and 3 bases lay outside the gene matches. Germline-derived CDR1 and CDR2 are SGHRS and YFSETQ. The CDR3 spells CASSLTGDGELFF. The DNA for the CDR3 is TGCGCCAGCAGCCTGACAGGGGACGGGGAGCTGTTTTTT.

The chain is built from TRBV12-3 or TRBV12-4 and TRBJ1-4; weak D call: TRBD1 (5 bases). V was pared by 6 bases and J by 5 bases, with 13 bases between. This CDR3 is 14 amino acids long. The CDR3 coding sequence is TGTGCCAGCAGCAGCGGGGGGAAGAATGAAAAACTGTTTTTT. Its protein is CASSSGGKNEKLFF.

There are a few counts of this clonotype. The CDR3 DNA sequence: TGTGCCAGCAGTTTAGCGGGTAACGGGGGAGAGACCCAGTACTTC. Protein sequence: CASSLAGNGGETQYF. This chain uses TRBV12-3 or TRBV12-4 with TRBJ2-5; maybe TRBD2 (6 bases). The V end was cut by 0 bases, the J end by 4 bases, with 12 bases between. The CDR3 sequence is 15 residues long.

This rearrangement joins TRBV7-2 to TRBJ2-7; tentatively, D is TRBD1 or TRBD2 (5 bases each). V lost 1 base to trimming and J lost 2 bases, with 12 bases between them. From germline, CDR1 is SGHTA and CDR2 FQGNSA. This CDR3 has 15 residues. The chain's CDR3 is CASSLEVLGAYEQYF. DNA for the CDR3: TGTGCCAGCAGCTTAGAGGTCTTGGGGGCCTACGAGCAGTACTTC.

This clonotype was counted between two and nine times. The genes are TRBV20-1 and TRBJ2-1; the D gene is possibly TRBD2 (6 bases). The CDR3 contains 13 residues. The germline gives CDR1 DFQATT, CDR2 SNEGSKA (reference sequence). Trimming took off 5 bases at V and 0 bases at J, with 8 bases between the two ends. DNA of the CDR3: TGCAGTGCTCCTAGCGCCTCCTACAATGAGCAGTTCTTC. Protein product: CSAPSASYNEQFF.

This clonotype has at least ten counts. The V gene is TRBV7-3, the J gene TRBJ2-5, with 10 bases lining up with TRBD2. The V segment lost 5 bases and the J segment 1 base; nucleotides outside the gene matches: 7. Germline V gene sequence: CDR1 SGHTA, CDR2 FQGTGA. The CDR3 is 16 amino acids. The CDR3 DNA reads as TGTGCCAGCAGCCCACCGGGACTAGCGACCCAAGAGACCCAGTACTTC. Residues: CASSPPGLATQETQYF. Full variable domain (rest looked up from reference TRBV7-3 and TRBJ2-5): GAGVSQTPSNKVTEKGKYVELRCDPISGHTALYWYRQSLGQGPEFLIYFQGTGAADDSGLPNDRFFAVRPEGSVSTLKIQRTERGDSAVYLCASSPPGLATQETQYFGPGTRLLVL.

The CDR3 protein is CASSQGGSGGAGYGYTF. CDR3 in DNA: TGCGCCAGCAGCCAAGGGGGATCAGGAGGCGCAGGCTATGGCTACACCTTC. The chain employs TRBV4-3 and TRBJ1-2; no clear D. The CDR3 is 17 residues long. From germline, CDR1 is LGHNA and CDR2 YSLEER. Trimming removed 1 base from V and 4 bases from J, with 19 bases in between.

The chain has TRBV5-1 and TRBJ1-6, with D unresolved. Germline V gives CDR1 SGHRS, CDR2 YFSETQ. CDR3 length: 14 residues. Trimming pared 5 bases from V and 6 bases from J, leaving 12 bases between. This CDR3 is CASSSGLTNSPLHF. CDR3 sequence (DNA): TGCGCCAGCAGTTCCGGGTTAACTAATTCACCCCTCCACTTT. The full variable domain, completed using reference TRBV5-1 and TRBJ1-6, is KAGVTQTPRYLIKTRGQQVTLSCSPISGHRSVSWYQQTPGQGLQFLFEYFSETQRNKGNFPGRFSGRQFSNSRSEMNVSTLELGDSALYLCASSSGLTNSPLHFGNGTRLTVT.

This clonotype was detected ten times or more. The chain employs TRBV12-3 or TRBV12-4 and TRBJ2-1; 11 bases match TRBD2. J gave up 1 base and V 5 bases, and 7 bases lay outside the gene matches. The CDR3 is 17 residues long. CDR3 coding DNA: TGTGCCAGCAGTCGTACTAGCGGGAGTAGGTCCTACAATGAGCAGTTCTTC. Translated, it gives CASSRTSGSRSYNEQFF.

A few counts support this clonotype. The chain employs TRBV5-1 and TRBJ2-2; 7 nucleotides agree with TRBD1. The V and J ends lost 4 bases and 6 bases, in that order; junction bases with no gene match: 6. The CDR3 runs to 14 residues. Per the germline V gene, CDR1 is SGHRS and CDR2 is YFSETQ. The CDR3, as DNA: TGCGCCAGCAGCGACAGGGTGGTGGCCGGGGAGCTGTTTTTT. It is translated as CASSDRVVAGELFF.

The chain has TRBV7-2 and TRBJ2-3; D ambiguous. V dropped 3 bases and J dropped 5 bases, with 15 bases sitting between them. The CDR3 spans 15 residues. In germline, CDR1 is SGHTA, CDR2 FQGNSA. CDR3 loop: CASSFGRNQLDTQYF. The CDR3 region has the DNA TGTGCCAGCAGCTTCGGGCGGAACCAGTTAGATACGCAGTATTTT.

This clonotype has a handful of counts. The chain links TRBV29-1 to TRBJ1-5, with D perhaps matching TRBD1 (5 bases). Germline values: CDR1 SQVTM, CDR2 ANQGSEA. The CDR3 loop spans 12 amino acids. The V end lost 4 bases, the J end lost 4 bases, and 8 bases lay between the germline ends. Here the CDR3 reads CSVGQHNQPQHF. CDR3 DNA sequence: TGCAGCGTTGGACAGCATAATCAGCCCCAGCATTTT. Filled out from reference TRBV29-1 and TRBJ1-5, the complete variable domain reads SAVISQKPSRDICQRGTSLTIQCQVDSQVTMMFWYRQQPGQSLTLIATANQGSEATYESGFVIDKFPISRPNLTFSTLTVSNMSPEDSSIYLCSVGQHNQPQHFGDGTRLSIL.

This clonotype was observed a few times. The chain employs TRBV7-2 and TRBJ2-3; tentative D call: TRBD2 (6 bases). Germline V gene sequence: CDR1 SGHTA, CDR2 FQGNSA. The CDR3 sequence is 13 residues long. The V and J ends lost 7 bases and 4 bases respectively, with 12 bases between them. The CDR3 DNA reads TGTGCCAGCACCCGGGGGAGAGCAGATACGCAGTATTTT. Amino acids: CASTRGRADTQYF.

This clonotype has just a few counts. CDR3: CSASGRGYEQYF. CDR3 in DNA: TGCAGTGCTAGCGGGAGGGGGTACGAGCAGTACTTC. The J gene is TRBJ2-7, the V gene TRBV20-1, with 8 bases that match TRBD2. The germline V gene encodes CDR1 DFQATT and CDR2 SNEGSKA (reference sequence). The V and J ends lost 3 bases and 4 bases, in that order; junction bases with no gene match: 2. The CDR3 totals 12 residues.